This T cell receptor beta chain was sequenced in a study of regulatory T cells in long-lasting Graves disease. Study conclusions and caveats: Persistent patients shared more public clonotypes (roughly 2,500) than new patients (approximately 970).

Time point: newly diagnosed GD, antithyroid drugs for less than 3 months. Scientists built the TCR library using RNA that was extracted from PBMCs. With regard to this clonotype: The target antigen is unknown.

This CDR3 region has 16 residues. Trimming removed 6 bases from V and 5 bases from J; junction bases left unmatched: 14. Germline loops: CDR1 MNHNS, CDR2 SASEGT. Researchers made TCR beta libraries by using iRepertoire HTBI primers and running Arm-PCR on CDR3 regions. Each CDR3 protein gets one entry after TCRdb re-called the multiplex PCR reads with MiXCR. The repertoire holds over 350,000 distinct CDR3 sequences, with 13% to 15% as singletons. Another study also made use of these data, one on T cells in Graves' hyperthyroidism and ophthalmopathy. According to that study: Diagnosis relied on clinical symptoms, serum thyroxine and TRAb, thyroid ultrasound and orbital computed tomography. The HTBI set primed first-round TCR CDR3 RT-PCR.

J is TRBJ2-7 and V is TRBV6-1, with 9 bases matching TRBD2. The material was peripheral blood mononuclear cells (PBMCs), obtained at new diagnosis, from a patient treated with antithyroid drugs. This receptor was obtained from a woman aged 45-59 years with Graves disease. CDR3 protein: CASSLLRFSGSDEQYF. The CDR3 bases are TGTGCCAGCAGCCTACTTCGCTTTAGCGGGAGCGACGAGCAGTACTTC.